This TCR beta chain was found in a study of T cell responses to AZD1222 COVID-19 vaccine. Broader study findings: Of the AZD1222 recipients, only five to seven were seropositive at baseline.

Sequencing was performed with immunoSEQ multiplex PCR; in TCRdb, only in-frame clones are kept and a portion is missing. The sample lists about 180,000 clones; around 94% were seen once. Of note for this clone: Its antigen is still unknown.

In germline, CDR1 is SGHVS, CDR2 FQNEAQ. This CDR3 has 14 residues. Trimming took 1 base from V and 1 from J, leaving 8 bases between them. The sequence came from an adult who received the AZD1222 COVID-19 vaccine. The sample in question was peripheral blood, obtained 28 days after the second AZD1222 dose. This chain uses TRBV7-8 with TRBJ2-7; D is unclear. The CDR3 DNA sequence: TGTGCCAGCAGCTTAGTTCTGGGATCCTACGAGCAGTACTTC. It encodes CASSLVLGSYEQYF.